The rows below give T cell receptor beta chains drawn from one sample of a study of shared clonotypes between healthy human individuals. Here immunoSEQ multiplex PCR was the method, and the copy in TCRdb shows in-frame clones only, minus some. Counted here are around 1.6 million clones, approximately 98% occurring once; the ten biggest clones make up around 0.45%. The specimen sequenced was naive CD4+ T cells sorted from blood. Receptor source: a young man in good health. Each CDR3 is given with its conserved first and last residue. Fields, in order: J gene, D gene, V gene, clone size, CDR3 protein, CDR3 DNA. A D gene is named only where the DNA matches it firmly. A row's size may be missing; if present it is once, few, many or a size class.

TRBJ2-7,TRBD1,TRBV29-1,-,CSVELTGSTGAYEQYF,TGCAGCGTTGAGCTTACTGGTTCGACAGGGGCCTACGAGCAGTACTTC
TRBJ2-7,TRBD1,TRBV6-6,-,CASSHGQGYEQYF,TGTGCCAGCAGCCACGGACAGGGCTACGAGCAGTACTTC
TRBJ1-1,-,TRBV5-6,once,CASSLVRRNTEAFF,TGTGCCAGCAGCTTGGTACGAAGGAACACTGAAGCTTTCTTT
TRBJ2-6,-,TRBV28,-,CASSLGSSGANVLTF,TGTGCCAGCAGCCTAGGGTCCTCTGGGGCCAACGTCCTGACTTTC
TRBJ2-7,-,TRBV20-1,-,CSARVLSGWYF,TGCAGTGCTAGAGTGCTGTCAGGGTGGTACTTC
TRBJ2-1,TRBD1,TRBV7-3,-,CASSLNRGNEQFF,TGTGCCAGCAGCTTAAACAGGGGAAATGAGCAGTTCTTC
TRBJ1-5,-,TRBV28,-,CAGRDAVNNQPQHF,TGCGCTGGCCGGGACGCAGTGAACAATCAGCCCCAGCATTTT
TRBJ2-2,TRBD2,TRBV25-1,-,CASSRRGGSRAGELFF,TGTGCCAGCAGTCGTCGTGGCGGGAGTAGGGCCGGGGAGCTGTTTTTT
TRBJ2-1,-,TRBV28,-,CASLRAFTSYNEQFF,TGTGCCAGCCTAAGGGCATTTACCTCCTACAATGAGCAGTTCTTC
TRBJ1-1,-,TRBV28,-,CASSLNPLGNTEAFF,TGTGCCAGCAGTTTAAACCCTTTGGGAAACACTGAAGCTTTCTTT
TRBJ1-2,-,TRBV6-5,few,CASSRGAYGYTF,TGTGCCAGCAGTCGGGGGGCCTATGGCTACACCTTC
TRBJ2-7,TRBD2,TRBV5-1,-,CASSPGQRESTYEQYF,TGCGCCAGCAGCCCGGGGCAGCGGGAGAGCACCTACGAGCAGTACTTC
TRBJ1-2,-,TRBV30,-,CAWSVGTLCTF,TGTGCCTGGAGTGTAGGAACCTTATGCACCTTC
TRBJ2-3,TRBD2,TRBV19,-,CASSRLLAGVPTDTQYF,TGTGCCAGTAGTAGACTACTAGCGGGAGTTCCCACAGATACGCAGTATTTT
TRBJ1-2,-,TRBV5-1,-,CASSFVPQSYGYTF,TGCGCCAGCAGCTTTGTTCCTCAGAGCTATGGCTACACCTTC
TRBJ1-1,-,TRBV29-1,-,CSVLQGPPNTEAFF,TGCAGCGTCCTGCAGGGGCCGCCGAACACTGAAGCTTTCTTT
TRBJ1-2,-,TRBV25-1,-,CASSSLQGGYTF,TGTGCCAGCAGTTCTTTACAGGGCGGCTACACCTTC
TRBJ2-2,-,TRBV10-3,-,CAISSWGSDTGELFF,TGTGCCATCAGTAGTTGGGGGTCCGACACCGGGGAGCTGTTTTTT
TRBJ2-7,-,TRBV7-2,-,CASSLGGTYEQYF,TGTGCCAGCAGCTTGGGTGGAACCTACGAGCAGTACTTC
TRBJ2-2,-,TRBV10-2,-,CASRIPGGAVGELFF,TGCGCCAGCAGGATCCCAGGGGGGGCGGTCGGGGAGCTGTTTTTT